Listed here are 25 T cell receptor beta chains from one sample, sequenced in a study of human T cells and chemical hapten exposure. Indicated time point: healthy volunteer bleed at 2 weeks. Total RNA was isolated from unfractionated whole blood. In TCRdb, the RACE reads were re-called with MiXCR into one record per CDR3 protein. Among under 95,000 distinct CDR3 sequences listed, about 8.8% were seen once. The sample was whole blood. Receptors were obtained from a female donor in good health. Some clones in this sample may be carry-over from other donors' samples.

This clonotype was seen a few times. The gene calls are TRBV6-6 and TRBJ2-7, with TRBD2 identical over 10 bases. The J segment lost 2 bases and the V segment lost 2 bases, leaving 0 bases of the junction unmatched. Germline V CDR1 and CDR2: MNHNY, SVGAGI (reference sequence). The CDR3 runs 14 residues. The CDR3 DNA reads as TGTGCCAGCAGTTACACTAGCGGGACCTACGAGCAGTACTTC. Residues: CASSYTSGTYEQYF.

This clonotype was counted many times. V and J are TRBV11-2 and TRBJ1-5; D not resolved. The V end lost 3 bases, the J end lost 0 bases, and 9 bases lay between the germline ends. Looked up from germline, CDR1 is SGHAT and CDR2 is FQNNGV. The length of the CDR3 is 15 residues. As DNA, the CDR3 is TGTGCCAGCAGCTTGTCTCTGGATAGCAATCAGCCCCAGCATTTT. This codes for CASSLSLDSNQPQHF. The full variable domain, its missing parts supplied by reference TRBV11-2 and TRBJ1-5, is EAGVAQSPRYKIIEKRQSVAFWCNPISGHATLYWYQQILGQGPKLLIQFQNNGVVDDSQLPKDRFSAERLKGVDSTLKIQPAKLEDSAVYLCASSLSLDSNQPQHFGDGTRLSIL.

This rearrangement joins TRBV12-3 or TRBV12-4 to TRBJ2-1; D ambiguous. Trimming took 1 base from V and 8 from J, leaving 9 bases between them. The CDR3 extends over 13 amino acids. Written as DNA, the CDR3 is TGTGCCAGCAGTTTAGGAGGCCGGGATGAGCAGTTCTTC. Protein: CASSLGGRDEQFF.

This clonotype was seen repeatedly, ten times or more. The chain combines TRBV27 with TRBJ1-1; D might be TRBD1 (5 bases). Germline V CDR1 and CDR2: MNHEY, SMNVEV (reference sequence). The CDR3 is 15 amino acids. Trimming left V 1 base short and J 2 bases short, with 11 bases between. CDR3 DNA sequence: TGTGCCAGCAGTTTATGGGGGGGACGAAACACTGAAGCTTTCTTT. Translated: CASSLWGGRNTEAFF.

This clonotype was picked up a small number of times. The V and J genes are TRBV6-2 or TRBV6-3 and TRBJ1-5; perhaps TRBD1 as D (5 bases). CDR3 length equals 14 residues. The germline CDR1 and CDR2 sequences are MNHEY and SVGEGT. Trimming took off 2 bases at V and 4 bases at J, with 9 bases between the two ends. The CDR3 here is CASSYRQINQPQHF. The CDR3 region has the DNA TGTGCCAGCAGTTACCGACAGATTAATCAGCCCCAGCATTTT.

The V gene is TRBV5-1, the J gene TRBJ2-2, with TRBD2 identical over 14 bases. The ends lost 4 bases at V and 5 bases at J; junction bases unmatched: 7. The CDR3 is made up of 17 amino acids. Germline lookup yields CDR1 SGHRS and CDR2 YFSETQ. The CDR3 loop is CASSEGLAGAWTGELFF. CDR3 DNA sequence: TGCGCCAGCAGCGAGGGACTAGCGGGAGCGTGGACCGGGGAGCTGTTTTTT.

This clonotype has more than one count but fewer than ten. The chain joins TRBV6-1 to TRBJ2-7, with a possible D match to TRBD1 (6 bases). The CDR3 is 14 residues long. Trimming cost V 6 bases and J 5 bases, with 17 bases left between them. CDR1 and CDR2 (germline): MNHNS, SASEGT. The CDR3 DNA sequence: TGTGCCAGCAGCAAAGGGGCAGGGGCCCACGAGCAGTACTTC. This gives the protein CASSKGAGAHEQYF.

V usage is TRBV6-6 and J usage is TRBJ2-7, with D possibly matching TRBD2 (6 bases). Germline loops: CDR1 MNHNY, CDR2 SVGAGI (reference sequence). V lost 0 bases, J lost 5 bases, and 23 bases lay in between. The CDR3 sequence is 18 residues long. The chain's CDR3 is CASSYSIGDGGEFHEQYF. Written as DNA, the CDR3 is TGTGCCAGCAGTTACTCGATAGGGGACGGGGGTGAGTTCCACGAGCAGTACTTC.

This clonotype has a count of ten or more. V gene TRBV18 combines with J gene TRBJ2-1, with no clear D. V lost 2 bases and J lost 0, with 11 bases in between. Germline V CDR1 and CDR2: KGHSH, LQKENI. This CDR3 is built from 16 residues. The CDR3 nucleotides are TGTGCCAGCTCACCATATGGGCCAAGCTCCTACAATGAGCAGTTCTTC. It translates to CASSPYGPSSYNEQFF. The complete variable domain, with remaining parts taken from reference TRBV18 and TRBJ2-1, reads NAGVMQNPRHLVRRRGQEARLRCSPMKGHSHVYWYRQLPEEGLKFMVYLQKENIIDESGMPKERFSAEFPKEGPSILRIQQVVRGDSAAYFCASSPYGPSSYNEQFFGPGTRLTVL.

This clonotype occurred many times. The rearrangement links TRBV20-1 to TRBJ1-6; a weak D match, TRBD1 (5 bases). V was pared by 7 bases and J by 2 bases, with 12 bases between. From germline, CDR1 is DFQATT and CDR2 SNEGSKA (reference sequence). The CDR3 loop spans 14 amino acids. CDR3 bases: TGCAGTGATTCTCCAGGGCCCTATAATTCACCCCTCCACTTT. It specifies CSDSPGPYNSPLHF.

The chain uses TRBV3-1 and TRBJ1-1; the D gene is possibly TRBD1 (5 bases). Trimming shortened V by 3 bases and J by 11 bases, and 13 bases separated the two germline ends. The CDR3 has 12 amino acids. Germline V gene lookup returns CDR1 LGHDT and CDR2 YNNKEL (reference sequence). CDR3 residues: CASSQEGRRAFF. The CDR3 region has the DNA TGTGCCAGCAGCCAGGAGGGGAGAAGGGCTTTCTTT.

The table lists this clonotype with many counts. The CDR3 reads CASSQNRDQETQYF. The CDR3 DNA reads TGTGCCAGCAGCCAGAACAGGGACCAAGAGACCCAGTACTTC. The chain combines TRBV4-2 with TRBJ2-5, with D possibly matching TRBD1 (6 bases). Trimming shortened V by 3 bases and J by 0 bases, and 8 bases separated the two germline ends. CDR3 length equals 14 residues. Looked up from germline, CDR1 is LGHNA and CDR2 is YNFKEQ.

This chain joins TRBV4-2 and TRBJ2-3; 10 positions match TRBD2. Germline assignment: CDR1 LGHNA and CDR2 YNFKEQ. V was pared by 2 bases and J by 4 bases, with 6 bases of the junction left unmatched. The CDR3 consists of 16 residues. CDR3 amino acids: CASSQPSGRAPDTQYF. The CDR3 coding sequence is TGTGCCAGCAGCCAACCGAGCGGGAGGGCCCCAGATACGCAGTATTTT.

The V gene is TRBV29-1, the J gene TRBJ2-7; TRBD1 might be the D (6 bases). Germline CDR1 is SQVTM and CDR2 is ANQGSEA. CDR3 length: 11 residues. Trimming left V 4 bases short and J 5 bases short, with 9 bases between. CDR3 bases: TGCAGCGTTGTAGGGGGTCACGAGCAGTACTTC. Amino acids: CSVVGGHEQYF.

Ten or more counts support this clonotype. CDR3 DNA: TGTGCCAGCAGTTACCCTGTGACTGAAGCTTTCTTT. Its protein is CASSYPVTEAFF. The J gene is TRBJ1-1, the V gene TRBV6-2 or TRBV6-3, with unresolved D. Trimming took 2 bases from V and 5 from J, leaving 6 bases between them. The CDR3 extends over 12 amino acids. Germline V lookup: CDR1 MNHEY, CDR2 SVGEGT.

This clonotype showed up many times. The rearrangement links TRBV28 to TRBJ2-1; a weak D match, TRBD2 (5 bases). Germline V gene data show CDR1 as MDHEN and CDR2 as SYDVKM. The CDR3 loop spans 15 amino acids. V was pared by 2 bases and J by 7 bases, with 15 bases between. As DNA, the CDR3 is TGTGCCAGCAGTTTAGGAGGTCAGTCTCGGAATGAGCAGTTCTTC. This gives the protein CASSLGGQSRNEQFF. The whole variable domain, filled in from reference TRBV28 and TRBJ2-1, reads DVKVTQSSRYLVKRTGEKVFLECVQDMDHENMFWYRQDPGLGLRLIYFSYDVKMKEKGDIPEGYSVSREKKERFSLILESASTNQTSMYLCASSLGGQSRNEQFFGPGTRLTVL.

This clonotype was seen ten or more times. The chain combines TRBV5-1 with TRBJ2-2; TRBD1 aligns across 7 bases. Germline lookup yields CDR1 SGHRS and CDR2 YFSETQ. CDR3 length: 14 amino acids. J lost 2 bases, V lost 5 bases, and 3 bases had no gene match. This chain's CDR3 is CASRWDSNTGELFF. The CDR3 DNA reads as TGCGCCAGCAGATGGGACAGCAACACCGGGGAGCTGTTTTTT.

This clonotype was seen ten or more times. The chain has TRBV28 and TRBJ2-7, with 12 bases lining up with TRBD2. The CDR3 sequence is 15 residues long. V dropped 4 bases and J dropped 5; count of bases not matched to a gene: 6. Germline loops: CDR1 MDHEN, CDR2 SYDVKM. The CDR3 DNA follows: TGTGCCAGCAGTTCCCGGACTAGCGGGACCCACGAGCAGTACTTC. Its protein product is CASSSRTSGTHEQYF.

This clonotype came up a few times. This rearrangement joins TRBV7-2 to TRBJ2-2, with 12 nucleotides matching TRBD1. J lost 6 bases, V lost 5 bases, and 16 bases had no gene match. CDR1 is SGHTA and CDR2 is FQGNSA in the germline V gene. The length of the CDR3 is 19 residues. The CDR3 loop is CASSVAGTGGISTPGELFF. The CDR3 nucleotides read TGTGCCAGCAGCGTCGCCGGGACAGGGGGCATTTCGACTCCCGGGGAGCTGTTTTTT.

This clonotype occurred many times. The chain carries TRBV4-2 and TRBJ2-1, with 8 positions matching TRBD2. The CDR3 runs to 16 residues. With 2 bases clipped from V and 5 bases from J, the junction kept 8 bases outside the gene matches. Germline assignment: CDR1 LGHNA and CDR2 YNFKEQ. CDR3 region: CASSQSLAGPDNEQFF. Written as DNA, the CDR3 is TGTGCCAGCAGCCAATCCCTAGCGGGCCCTGACAATGAGCAGTTCTTC.

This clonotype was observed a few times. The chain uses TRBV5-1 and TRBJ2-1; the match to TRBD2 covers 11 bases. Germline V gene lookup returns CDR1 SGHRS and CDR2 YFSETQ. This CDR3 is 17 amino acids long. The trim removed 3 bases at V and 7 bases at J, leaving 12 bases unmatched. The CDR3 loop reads CASSSGLSGRALNEQFF. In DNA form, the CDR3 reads TGCGCCAGCAGCTCCGGACTTAGCGGGAGGGCCTTAAATGAGCAGTTCTTC.

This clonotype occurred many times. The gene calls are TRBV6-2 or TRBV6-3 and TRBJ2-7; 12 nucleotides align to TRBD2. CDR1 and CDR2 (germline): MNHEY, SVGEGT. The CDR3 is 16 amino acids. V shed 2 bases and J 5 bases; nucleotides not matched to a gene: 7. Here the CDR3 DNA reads TGTGCCAGCAGTTACGGGACCACTAGCGGGAGGAACGAGCAGTACTTC. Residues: CASSYGTTSGRNEQYF.

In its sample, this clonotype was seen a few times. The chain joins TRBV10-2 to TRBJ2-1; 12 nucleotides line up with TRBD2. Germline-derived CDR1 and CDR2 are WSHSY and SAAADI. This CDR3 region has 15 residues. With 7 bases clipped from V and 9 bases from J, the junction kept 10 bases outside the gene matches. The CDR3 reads CASIEGLAGGLEQFF. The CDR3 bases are TGCGCCAGCATCGAAGGTCTAGCGGGAGGGCTTGAGCAGTTCTTC.

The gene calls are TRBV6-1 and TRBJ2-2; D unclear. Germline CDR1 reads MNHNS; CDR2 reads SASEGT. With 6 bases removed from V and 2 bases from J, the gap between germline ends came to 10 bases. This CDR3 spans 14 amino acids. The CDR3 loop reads CASRALLNTGELFF. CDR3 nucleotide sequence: TGTGCCAGCAGGGCTCTCCTTAACACCGGGGAGCTGTTTTTT.

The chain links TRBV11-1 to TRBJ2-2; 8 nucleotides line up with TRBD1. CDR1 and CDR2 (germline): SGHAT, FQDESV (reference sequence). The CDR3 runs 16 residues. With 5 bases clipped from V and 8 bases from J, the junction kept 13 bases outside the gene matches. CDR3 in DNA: TGTGCCAGCAGCGGTACAGGGGGTGCCTCACGGGGGGAGCTGTTTTTT. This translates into CASSGTGGASRGELFF.